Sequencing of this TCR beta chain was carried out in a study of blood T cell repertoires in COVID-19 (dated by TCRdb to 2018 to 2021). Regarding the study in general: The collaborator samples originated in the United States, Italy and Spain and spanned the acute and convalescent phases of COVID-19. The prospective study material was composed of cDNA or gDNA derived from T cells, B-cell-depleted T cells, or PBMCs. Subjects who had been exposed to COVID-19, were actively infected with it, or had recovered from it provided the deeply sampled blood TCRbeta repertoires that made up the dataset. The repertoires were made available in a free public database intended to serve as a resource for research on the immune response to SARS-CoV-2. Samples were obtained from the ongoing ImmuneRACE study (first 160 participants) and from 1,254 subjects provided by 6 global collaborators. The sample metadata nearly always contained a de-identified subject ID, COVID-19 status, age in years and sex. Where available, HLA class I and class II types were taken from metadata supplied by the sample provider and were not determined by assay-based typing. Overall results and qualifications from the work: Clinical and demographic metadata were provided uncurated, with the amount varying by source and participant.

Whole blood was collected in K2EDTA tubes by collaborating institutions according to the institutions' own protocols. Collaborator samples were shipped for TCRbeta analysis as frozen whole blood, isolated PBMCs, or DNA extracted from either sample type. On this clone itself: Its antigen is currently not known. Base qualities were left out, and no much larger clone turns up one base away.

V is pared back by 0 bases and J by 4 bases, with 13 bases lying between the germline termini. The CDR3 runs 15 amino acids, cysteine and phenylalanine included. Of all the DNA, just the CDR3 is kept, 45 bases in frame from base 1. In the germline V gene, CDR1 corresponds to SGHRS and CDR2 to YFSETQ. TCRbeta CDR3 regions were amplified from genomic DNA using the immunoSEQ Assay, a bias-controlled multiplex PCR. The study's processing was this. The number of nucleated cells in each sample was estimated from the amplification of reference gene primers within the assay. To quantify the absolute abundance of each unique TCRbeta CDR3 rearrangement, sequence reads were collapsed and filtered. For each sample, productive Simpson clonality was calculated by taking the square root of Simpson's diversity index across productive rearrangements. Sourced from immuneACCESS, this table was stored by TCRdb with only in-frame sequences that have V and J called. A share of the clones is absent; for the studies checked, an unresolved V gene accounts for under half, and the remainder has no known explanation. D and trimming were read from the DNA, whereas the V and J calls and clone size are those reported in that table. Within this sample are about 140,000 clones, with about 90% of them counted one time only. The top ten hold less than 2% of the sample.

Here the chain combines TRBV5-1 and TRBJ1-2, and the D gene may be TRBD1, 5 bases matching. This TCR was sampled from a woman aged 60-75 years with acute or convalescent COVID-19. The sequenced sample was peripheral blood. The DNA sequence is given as TGCGCCAGCAGCTTGGTTATTTCGGACATCTATGGCTACACCTTC. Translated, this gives CASSLVISDIYGYTF.